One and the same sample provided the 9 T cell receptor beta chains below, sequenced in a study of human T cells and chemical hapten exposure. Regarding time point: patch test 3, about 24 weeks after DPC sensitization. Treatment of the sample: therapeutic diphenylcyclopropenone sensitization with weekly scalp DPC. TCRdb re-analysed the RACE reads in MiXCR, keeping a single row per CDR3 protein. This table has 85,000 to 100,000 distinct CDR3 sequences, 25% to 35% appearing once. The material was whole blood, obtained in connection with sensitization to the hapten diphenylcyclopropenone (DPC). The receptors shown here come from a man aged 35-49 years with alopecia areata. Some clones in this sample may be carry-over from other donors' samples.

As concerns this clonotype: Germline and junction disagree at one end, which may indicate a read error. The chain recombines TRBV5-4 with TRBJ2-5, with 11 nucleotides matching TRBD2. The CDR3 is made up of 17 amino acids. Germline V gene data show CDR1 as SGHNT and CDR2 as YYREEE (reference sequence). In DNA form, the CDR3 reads TGTGCCAGCAGCTTGGGGGGGACTAGCGGAGGCCAAGGGACCCAGTACTTC. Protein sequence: CASSLGGTSGGQGTQYF.

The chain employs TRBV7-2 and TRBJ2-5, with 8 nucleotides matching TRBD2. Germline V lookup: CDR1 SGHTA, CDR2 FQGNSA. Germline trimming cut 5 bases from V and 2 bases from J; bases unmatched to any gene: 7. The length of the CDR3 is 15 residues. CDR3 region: CASSTPLAAQETQYF. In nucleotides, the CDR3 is TGTGCCAGCAGCACCCCACTAGCGGCACAAGAGACCCAGTACTTC.

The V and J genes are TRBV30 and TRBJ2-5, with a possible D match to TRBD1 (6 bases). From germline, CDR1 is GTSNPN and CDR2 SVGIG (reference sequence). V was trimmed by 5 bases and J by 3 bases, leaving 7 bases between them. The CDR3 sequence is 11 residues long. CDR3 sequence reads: CAWSGEETQYF. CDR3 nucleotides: TGTGCCTGGTCAGGGGAAGAGACCCAGTACTTC.

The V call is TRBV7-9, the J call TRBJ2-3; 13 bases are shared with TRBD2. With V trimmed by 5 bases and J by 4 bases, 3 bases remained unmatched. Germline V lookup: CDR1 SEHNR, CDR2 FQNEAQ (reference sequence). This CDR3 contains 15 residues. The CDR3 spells CASSRTSGSADTQYF. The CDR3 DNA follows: TGTGCCAGCAGCCGGACTAGCGGGAGCGCAGATACGCAGTATTTT.

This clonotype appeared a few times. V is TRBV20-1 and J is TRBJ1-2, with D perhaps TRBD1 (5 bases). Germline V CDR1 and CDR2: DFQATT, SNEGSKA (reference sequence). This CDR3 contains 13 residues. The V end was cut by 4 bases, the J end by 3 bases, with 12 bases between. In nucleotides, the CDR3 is TGCAGTGCTAAAACCCCAGGGTACTATGGCTACACCTTC. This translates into CSAKTPGYYGYTF.

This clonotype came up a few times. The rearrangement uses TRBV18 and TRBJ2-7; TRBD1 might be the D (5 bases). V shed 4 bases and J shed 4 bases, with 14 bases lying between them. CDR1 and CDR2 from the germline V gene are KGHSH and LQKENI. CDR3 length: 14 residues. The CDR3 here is CASSRSGNWYEQYF. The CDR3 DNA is TGTGCCAGCTCACGTTCAGGGAACTGGTACGAGCAGTACTTC.

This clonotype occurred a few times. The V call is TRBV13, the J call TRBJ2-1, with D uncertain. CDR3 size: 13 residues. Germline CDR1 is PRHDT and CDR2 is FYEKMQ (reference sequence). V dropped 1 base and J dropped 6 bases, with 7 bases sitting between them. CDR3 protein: CASSLDRSNEQFF. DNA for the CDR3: TGTGCCAGCAGCTTAGACAGATCCAATGAGCAGTTCTTC.

CDR3 protein: CASSDGSLNTGELFF. Written as DNA, the CDR3 is TGTGCCAGCAGTGACGGGTCCCTGAACACCGGGGAGCTGTTTTTT. This sequence joins TRBV6-4 and TRBJ2-2; the D is unclear. Per germline, CDR1 MRHNA and CDR2 SNTAGT. Trimming stripped 2 bases from V and 1 base from J, with 8 bases between. The length of the CDR3 is 15 residues.

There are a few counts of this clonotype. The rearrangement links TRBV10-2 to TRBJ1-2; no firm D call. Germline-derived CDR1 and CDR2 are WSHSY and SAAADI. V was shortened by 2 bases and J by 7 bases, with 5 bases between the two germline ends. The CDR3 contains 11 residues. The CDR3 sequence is CASSEGFGYTF. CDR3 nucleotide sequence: TGCGCCAGCAGTGAGGGCTTTGGCTACACCTTC.